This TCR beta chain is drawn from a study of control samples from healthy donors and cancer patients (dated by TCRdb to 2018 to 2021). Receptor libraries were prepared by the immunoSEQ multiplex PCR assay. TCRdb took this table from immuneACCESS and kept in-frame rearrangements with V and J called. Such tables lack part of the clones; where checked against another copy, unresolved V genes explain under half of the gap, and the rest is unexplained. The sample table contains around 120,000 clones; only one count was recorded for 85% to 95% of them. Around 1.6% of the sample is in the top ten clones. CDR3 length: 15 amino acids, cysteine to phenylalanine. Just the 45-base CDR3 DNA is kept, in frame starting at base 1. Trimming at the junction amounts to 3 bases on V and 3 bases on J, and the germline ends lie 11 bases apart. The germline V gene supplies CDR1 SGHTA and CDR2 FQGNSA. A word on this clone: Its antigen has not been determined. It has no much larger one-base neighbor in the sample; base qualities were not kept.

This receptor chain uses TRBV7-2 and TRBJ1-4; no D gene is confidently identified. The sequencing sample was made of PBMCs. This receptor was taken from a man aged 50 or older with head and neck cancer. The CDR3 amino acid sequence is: CASSFLAQANEKLFF. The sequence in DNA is TGTGCCAGCAGCTTCCTAGCCCAAGCTAATGAAAAACTGTTTTTT.